Presented here are 14 T cell receptor beta chains from one specimen sequenced in a study of human T cells and chemical hapten exposure. TCRdb reprocessed the RACE reads with MiXCR, giving one entry per CDR3 protein. The sample includes around 70,000 distinct CDR3 sequences, around 10% seen only once; the top ten take more than 1.2%. Regarding time point: patch test 3, about 24 weeks after DPC sensitization. Documented treatment: therapeutic diphenylcyclopropenone sensitization with weekly scalp DPC. Specimen: whole blood, collected in connection with sensitization to the hapten diphenylcyclopropenone (DPC). The receptors were gathered from a woman between 50 and 59 years old with alopecia areata. Some clones in this sample may be carry-over from other donors' samples.

The table lists this clonotype with many counts. CDR3 protein: CASSPAPSSAYRGETQYF. The CDR3 coding sequence is TGCGCCAGCAGCCCGGCTCCGTCTAGCGCTTATCGAGGGGAGACCCAGTACTTC. J is TRBJ2-5 and V is TRBV4-1; D might be TRBD2 (6 bases). V lost 4 bases to trimming and J lost 5 bases, with 26 bases between them. In germline, CDR1 is MGHRA, CDR2 YSYEKL. This CDR3 spans 18 amino acids.

There are many counts of this clonotype. This chain joins TRBV6-2 or TRBV6-3 and TRBJ1-1, with D unresolved. Germline V gene data show CDR1 as MNHEY and CDR2 as SVGEGT. V was shortened by 8 bases and J by 1 base, with 17 bases between the two germline ends. The CDR3 extends over 15 amino acids. In DNA, the CDR3 is TGTGCCAGCGGCGAACAGAGCTTTGGGAACACTGAAGCTTTCTTT. Translating gives CASGEQSFGNTEAFF.

This clonotype was seen only a few times. V is TRBV6-1 and J is TRBJ1-5; D possibly corresponds to TRBD1 (5 bases). The V gene's germline CDR1 is MNHNS and CDR2 SASEGT. This CDR3 spans 14 amino acids. V lost 4 bases, J lost 7 bases, and 14 bases lay in between. CDR3 residues: CASSVDGTYQPQHF. The CDR3 coding sequence is TGTGCCAGCAGTGTCGACGGGACGTACCAGCCCCAGCATTTT.

With respect to this clonotype: Mismatch with germline at one junction end may stem from a read error. The J gene is TRBJ2-1, the V gene TRBV3-1; D is unclear. CDR3 length equals 12 residues. Germline-derived CDR1 and CDR2 are LGHDT and YNNKEL (reference sequence). The CDR3 region has the DNA TGTGCCAGCAGCCAAGCTTGGAATGGGCAGTTCTTC. Its protein product is CASSQAWNGQFF.

The chain recombines TRBV12-3 or TRBV12-4 with TRBJ2-2; 10 bases align to TRBD1. Trimming cost V 5 bases and J 5 bases; bases outside gene matches: 5. The CDR3 is 15 amino acids. The CDR3 bases are TGTGCCAGCAGTCCAGACAGGGGGCGGACCGGGGAGCTGTTTTTT. Translated: CASSPDRGRTGELFF.

V and J are TRBV12-3 or TRBV12-4 and TRBJ2-1; unclear D gene. The V gene lost 4 bases and the J gene lost 0 bases, with 16 bases spanning the gap. The CDR3 spans 17 residues. The CDR3 is CASSSLRSESSYNEQFF. CDR3 nucleotide sequence: TGTGCCAGCAGTTCTCTCCGATCCGAGAGCTCCTACAATGAGCAGTTCTTC.

This clonotype was counted many times. The chain recombines TRBV6-1 with TRBJ2-3, with D perhaps TRBD2 (5 bases). The CDR3 length is 13 residues. The germline V gene encodes CDR1 MNHNS and CDR2 SASEGT. V gave up 6 bases and J gave up 1 base, with 8 bases separating them. The CDR3 region has the DNA TGTGCCAGCAGCGCCGGGGGCACAGATACGCAGTATTTT. Translation: CASSAGGTDTQYF.

The chain has TRBV18 and TRBJ2-5; maybe TRBD1 (5 bases). V lost 5 bases, J lost 1 base, and 11 bases lay in between. Germline V lookup: CDR1 KGHSH, CDR2 LQKENI. The CDR3 is made up of 14 amino acids. This CDR3 is CASSSAQVQETQYF. DNA of the CDR3: TGTGCCAGCTCATCGGCACAGGTCCAAGAGACCCAGTACTTC.

In this sample, this clonotype turned up many times. The V and J genes are TRBV12-3 or TRBV12-4 and TRBJ1-6; no firm D call. V was cut by 3 bases and J by 7 bases, with 7 bases left in between. The CDR3 spans 13 residues. This chain's CDR3 is CASSFRLNSPLHF. The CDR3 DNA reads TGTGCCAGCAGTTTTAGACTCAATTCACCCCTCCACTTT.

This clonotype was recorded a few times. CDR3 in DNA: TGCAGCGTTCAACCGGGACAGAATACCGGGGAGCTGTTTTTT. This encodes CSVQPGQNTGELFF. The chain couples TRBV29-1 to TRBJ2-2; 7 bases are shared with TRBD1. This CDR3 is 14 amino acids long. Germline values: CDR1 SQVTM, CDR2 ANQGSEA. Trimming at V came to 5 bases and at J to 5 bases, leaving 8 bases not matched to a gene.

The table lists this clonotype with many counts. The chain carries TRBV29-1 and TRBJ2-1; a weak D match, TRBD1 (6 bases). The germline V and J ends were trimmed by 6 bases and 10 bases, with 13 bases remaining between them. The V gene's germline CDR1 is SQVTM and CDR2 ANQGSEA. The CDR3 covers 11 residues. This CDR3 is CSVGGEGEQFF. The CDR3, as DNA: TGCAGCGTAGGGGGAGAGGGGGAGCAGTTCTTC.

This rearrangement joins TRBV21-1 to TRBJ2-7; the table's D call of TRBD1 was not tested on the DNA. TRBV21-1 counts as a pseudogene. The CDR3 sequence is 15 residues long. CDR3 DNA: TGTGCCAGCAGCCCCCTTAGAGGCGCGCCCTACGAGCAGTACTTC. Translation: CASSPLRGAPYEQYF.

CDR3 DNA sequence: TGCAGCGTTAGGACAGGCCATAGGCAGCCCCAGCATTTT. Its protein is CSVRTGHRQPQHF. This chain joins TRBV29-1 and TRBJ1-5, with TRBD1 identical over 7 bases. J was trimmed by 7 bases and V by 5 bases; bases with no gene match: 8. The CDR3 runs to 13 residues. Germline CDR1 SQVTM, CDR2 ANQGSEA.

At least ten counts were recorded for this clonotype. The rearrangement uses TRBV20-1 and TRBJ1-1, with a possible D match to TRBD1 (5 bases). V lost 4 bases and J 4 bases, leaving 13 bases between the germline ends. Germline CDR1 DFQATT, CDR2 SNEGSKA (reference sequence). This CDR3 is built from 13 residues. The CDR3 sequence: CSAKFRVRTEAFF. CDR3 nucleotide sequence: TGCAGTGCTAAATTCAGGGTTCGCACTGAAGCTTTCTTT.